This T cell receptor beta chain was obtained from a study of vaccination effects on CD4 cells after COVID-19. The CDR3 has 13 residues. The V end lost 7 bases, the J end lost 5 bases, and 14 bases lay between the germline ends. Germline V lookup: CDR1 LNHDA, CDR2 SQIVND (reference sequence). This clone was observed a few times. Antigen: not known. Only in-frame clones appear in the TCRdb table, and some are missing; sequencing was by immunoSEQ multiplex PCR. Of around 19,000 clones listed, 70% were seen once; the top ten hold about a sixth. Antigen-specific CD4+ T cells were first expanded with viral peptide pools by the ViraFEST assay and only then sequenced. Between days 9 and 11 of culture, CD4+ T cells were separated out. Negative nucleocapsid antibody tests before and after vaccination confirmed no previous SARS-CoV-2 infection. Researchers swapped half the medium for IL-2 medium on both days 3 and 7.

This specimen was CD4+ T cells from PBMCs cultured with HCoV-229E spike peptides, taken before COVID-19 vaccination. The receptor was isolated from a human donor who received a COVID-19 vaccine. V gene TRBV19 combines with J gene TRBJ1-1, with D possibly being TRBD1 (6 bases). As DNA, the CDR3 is TGTGCCAGTACCTGGCAGAGGGGGACTGAAGCTTTCTTT. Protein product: CASTWQRGTEAFF. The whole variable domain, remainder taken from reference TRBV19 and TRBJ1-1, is DGGITQSPKYLFRKEGQNVTLSCEQNLNHDAMYWYRQDPGQGLRLIYYSQIVNDFQKGDIAEGYSVSREKKESFPLTVTSAQKNPTAFYLCASTWQRGTEAFFGQGTRLTVV.